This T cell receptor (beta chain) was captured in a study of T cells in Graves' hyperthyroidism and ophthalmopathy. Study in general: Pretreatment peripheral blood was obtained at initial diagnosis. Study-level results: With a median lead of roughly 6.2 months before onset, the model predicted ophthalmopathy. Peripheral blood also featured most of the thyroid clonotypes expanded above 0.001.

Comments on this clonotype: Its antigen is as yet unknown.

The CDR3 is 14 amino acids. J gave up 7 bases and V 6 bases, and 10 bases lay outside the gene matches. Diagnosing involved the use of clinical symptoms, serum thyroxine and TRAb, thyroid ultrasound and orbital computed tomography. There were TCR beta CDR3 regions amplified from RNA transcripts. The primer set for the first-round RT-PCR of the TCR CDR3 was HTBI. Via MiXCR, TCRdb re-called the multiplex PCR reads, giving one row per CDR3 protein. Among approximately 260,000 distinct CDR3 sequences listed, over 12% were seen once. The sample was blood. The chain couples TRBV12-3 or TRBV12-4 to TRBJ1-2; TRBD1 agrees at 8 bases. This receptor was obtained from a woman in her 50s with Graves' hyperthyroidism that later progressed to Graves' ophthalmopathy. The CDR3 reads CASSRTGGSGGYTF. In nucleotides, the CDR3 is TGTGCCAGCAGCCGTACAGGGGGATCTGGTGGCTACACCTTC.